A single T cell receptor (beta chain) is shown here with its context. This entry belongs to a study of blood T cell repertoires in COVID-19. The wider study: From T cells, B-cell-depleted T cells, or PBMCs came the material, which was cDNA or gDNA.

There are 15 residues in the CDR3. Germline values: CDR1 KGHSH, CDR2 LQKENI. Deletions cut 2 bases from V and 1 base from J, with 11 bases between. Participants, roughly 18 to 89 years old, spanned approximately 25 US areas. Sequencing was performed with immunoSEQ multiplex PCR; in TCRdb, only in-frame clones are kept and a portion is missing. Here the sample spans more than 350,000 clones, approximately 87% being singletons. The specimen was PBMCs or T cells enriched from blood (not recorded which). The sequence was obtained from a woman aged 45-65 years who had recovered from COVID-19. The chain links TRBV18 to TRBJ1-2; TRBD1 is a possible D gene (6 bases). The CDR3 is CASSPEAGVNYGYTF. DNA for the CDR3: TGTGCCAGCTCACCAGAGGCAGGGGTTAACTATGGCTACACCTTC.